The 24 T cell receptor beta chains listed next were all sequenced from one sample in a study of cytomegalovirus exposure and HLA in healthy donors. In the PCR, 60 Vbeta and 13 Jbeta primers were used. Profiling relied on immunoSEQ multiplex PCR, and the TCRdb table lists in-frame clones only, not all of them. This table holds about 120,000 clones, under 85% found once. The sequenced sample consisted of PBMCs. These receptor sequences come from a man aged 40-50 years in good health and CMV-seropositive.

The CDR3 spells CAISEASGGPYTDTQYF. The CDR3 bases are TGTGCCATCAGTGAGGCTAGCGGGGGGCCCTACACAGATACGCAGTATTTT. The chain uses TRBV10-3 and TRBJ2-3, with 11 bases fitting TRBD2. Germline values: CDR1 ENHRY, CDR2 SYGVKD. With V trimmed by 2 bases and J by 2 bases, 6 bases remained unmatched. This CDR3 is built from 17 residues.

This chain connects TRBV6-1 to TRBJ2-3, with 10 bases that match TRBD1. The trim removed 9 bases at V and 7 bases at J, leaving 7 bases unmatched. The V gene's germline CDR1 is MNHNS and CDR2 SASEGT. CDR3 length: 13 residues. CDR3 protein: CASGTGVRNTQYF. The DNA of the CDR3 is TGTGCCAGTGGGACAGGGGTTAGGAATACGCAGTATTTT.

The rearrangement joins TRBV27 to TRBJ2-7; D is possibly TRBD1 (8 bases). With 3 bases removed from V and 6 bases from J, the gap between germline ends came to 15 bases. CDR1 and CDR2 (germline): MNHEY, SMNVEV (reference sequence). The CDR3 is made up of 14 amino acids. The chain's CDR3 is CASSFDHRGGEQYF. The DNA for the CDR3 is TGTGCCAGCAGTTTCGACCACAGGGGGGGCGAGCAGTACTTC.

The V and J genes are TRBV7-9 and TRBJ2-5; 9 bases are shared with TRBD1. J was trimmed by 5 bases and V by 5 bases; bases with no gene match: 6. Germline values: CDR1 SEHNR, CDR2 FQNEAQ (reference sequence). This CDR3 has 14 amino acids. DNA of the CDR3: TGTGCCAGCAGCCGGACAGGGGACGGGGAGACCCAGTACTTC. This gives the protein CASSRTGDGETQYF.

The V call is TRBV6-6, the J call TRBJ2-5; TRBD2 aligns across 8 bases. The CDR3 covers 15 residues. Trimming took 3 bases from V and 5 from J; bases not matched to a gene: 8. Germline V gives CDR1 MNHNY, CDR2 SVGAGI (reference sequence). This chain's CDR3 is CASSYYMRGAETQYF. The CDR3, as DNA: TGTGCCAGCAGTTATTATATGCGGGGGGCGGAGACCCAGTACTTC.

The chain has TRBV9 and TRBJ2-2; no reliable D call. Germline V gene sequence: CDR1 SGDLS, CDR2 YYNGEE. The CDR3 runs to 13 residues. V was trimmed by 0 bases and J by 3 bases, leaving 3 bases between them. The CDR3, as DNA: TGTGCCAGCAGCGTAGTATACACCGGGGAGCTGTTTTTT. This sequence encodes CASSVVYTGELFF. Filled out from reference TRBV9 and TRBJ2-2, the complete variable domain reads DSGVTQTPKHLITATGQRVTLRCSPRSGDLSVYWYQQSLDQGLQFLIQYYNGEERAKGNILERFSAQQFPDLHSELNLSSLELGDSALYFCASSVVYTGELFFGEGSRLTVL.

This rearrangement joins TRBV11-3 to TRBJ2-2, with 9 bases that match TRBD1. The V gene end was trimmed by 3 bases and the J gene end by 7 bases; junction bases not matched to a gene: 6. The CDR3 length is 15 residues. Germline-derived CDR1 and CDR2 are SGHNT and YENEEA. CDR3 sequence reads: CASSLGTGRNGELFF. CDR3 DNA: TGTGCCAGCAGCTTGGGGACAGGGCGTAACGGGGAGCTGTTTTTT.

The chain combines TRBV29-1 with TRBJ1-1, with unresolved D. The CDR3 spans 13 residues. Germline CDR1 is SQVTM and CDR2 is ANQGSEA. Trimming stripped 7 bases from V and 6 bases from J, with 18 bases between. Here the CDR3 DNA reads TGCAGCGCCACCGACCCGGAGGGCTCTGAAGCTTTCTTT. Translated, it gives CSATDPEGSEAFF.

The rearrangement uses TRBV5-1 and TRBJ1-2; tentatively, D is TRBD1 (5 bases). CDR3 length equals 14 residues. Trimming removed 4 bases at V and 4 bases at J, with 14 bases between. In germline, CDR1 is SGHRS, CDR2 YFSETQ. CDR3 nucleotide sequence: TGCGCCAGCAGCCCCTACAGGATCGGCTATGGCTACACCTTC. Translating it yields CASSPYRIGYGYTF. Based on the CDR3 plus reference TRBV5-1 and TRBJ1-2, the full variable domain is KAGVTQTPRYLIKTRGQQVTLSCSPISGHRSVSWYQQTPGQGLQFLFEYFSETQRNKGNFPGRFSGRQFSNSRSEMNVSTLELGDSALYLCASSPYRIGYGYTFGSGTRLTVV.

The rearrangement uses TRBV7-9 and TRBJ2-7; D remains unclear. The CDR3 loop spans 15 amino acids. The germline gives CDR1 SEHNR, CDR2 FQNEAQ (reference sequence). V was cut by 0 bases and J by 5 bases, with 14 bases left in between. The CDR3 DNA reads TGTGCCAGCAGCTTAGCCCTGGCAGGTCCCGACGAGCAGTACTTC. Translating it yields CASSLALAGPDEQYF.

The chain uses TRBV7-9 and TRBJ1-2; D not certain. Germline CDR1 SEHNR, CDR2 FQNEAQ (reference sequence). This CDR3 has 13 amino acids. The V end lost 3 bases, the J end lost 0 bases, and 5 bases lay between the germline ends. CDR3: CASSFGTNYGYTF. Here the CDR3 DNA reads TGTGCCAGCAGCTTCGGGACTAACTATGGCTACACCTTC.

J is TRBJ2-2 and V is TRBV7-2; 7 bases align to TRBD1. The CDR3 is 16 residues long. The germline gives CDR1 SGHTA, CDR2 FQGNSA. V shed 5 bases and J 3 bases; nucleotides not matched to a gene: 9. The CDR3 protein is CASSVPDRVDTGELFF. DNA for the CDR3: TGTGCCAGCAGCGTACCTGACAGGGTGGACACCGGGGAGCTGTTTTTT.

This chain connects TRBV5-1 to TRBJ1-1; D might be TRBD1 (5 bases). CDR3 length: 12 residues. V dropped 0 bases and J dropped 9 bases, with 9 bases sitting between them. Germline lookup yields CDR1 SGHRS and CDR2 YFSETQ. The CDR3 sequence: CASSLERGKAFF. CDR3 coding DNA: TGCGCCAGCAGCTTGGAAAGGGGCAAAGCTTTCTTT.

V is TRBV6-6 and J is TRBJ1-5; weak D call: TRBD1 (6 bases). The CDR3 is made up of 13 amino acids. The germline gives CDR1 MNHNY, CDR2 SVGAGI (reference sequence). V was cut by 10 bases and J by 6 bases, with 16 bases left in between. CDR3: CATEWGRGQPQHF. The CDR3, as DNA: TGTGCCACCGAATGGGGGCGCGGTCAGCCCCAGCATTTT.

The V call is TRBV19, the J call TRBJ1-1; D remains unclear. V lost 6 bases and J 1 base, leaving 15 bases between the germline ends. The CDR3 has 15 residues. CDR1 and CDR2 (germline): LNHDA, SQIVND (reference sequence). CDR3 nucleotides: TGTGCCAGTAGCCACCTAGGTCCGAGGAACACTGAAGCTTTCTTT. Encoded protein: CASSHLGPRNTEAFF.

Only one count was recorded for this clone. A read error may produce the germline difference seen at one junction end. The chain carries TRBV5-1 and TRBJ1-5; TRBD1 agrees at 9 bases. The germline V gene encodes CDR1 SGHRS and CDR2 YFSETQ. The CDR3 loop spans 15 amino acids. The CDR3 DNA reads as TGCGCCAGCACCTTGACAGGGGGTAGCAATCAGCCCCAGCATTTT. As protein: CASTLTGGSNQPQHF.

This rearrangement joins TRBV29-1 to TRBJ1-2; 7 positions agree with TRBD1. CDR3 length equals 12 residues. V lost 4 bases to trimming and J lost 6 bases; unmatched junction nucleotides: 5. Germline V gives CDR1 SQVTM, CDR2 ANQGSEA. CDR3 DNA: TGCAGCGTTGGAGGGGGCGCGGATGGCTACACCTTC. It yields the protein CSVGGGADGYTF.

This clone has only a few counts. A read error may produce the germline difference seen at one junction end. The chain has TRBV7-7 and TRBJ2-1; D is perhaps TRBD2 (6 bases). The CDR3 is made up of 14 amino acids. The germline V gene has CDR1 SSHAT and CDR2 FNYEAQ (reference sequence). This CDR3 is CASSLGPRGNEQFF. In nucleotides, the CDR3 is TGTGCTAGCAGCTTAGGGCCGCGGGGAAATGAGCAGTTCTTC.

This clone was picked up a small number of times. One end of the junction is discordant with germline, which a read error may explain. V usage is TRBV6-1 and J usage is TRBJ1-1; 8 bases fit TRBD1. The CDR3 is 17 residues long. Germline CDR1 reads MNHNS; CDR2 reads SASEGT. CDR3 protein: CAISGSPRTGKRTEAFF. As DNA, the CDR3 is TGTGCCATCAGTGGATCCCCCCGGACAGGGAAGAGGACTGAAGCTTTCTTT.

The chain couples TRBV5-1 to TRBJ2-1; TRBD2 matches at 8 bases. The junction had 13 bases not matched to a gene; V was cut back by 8 bases and J by 3 bases. Germline V CDR1 and CDR2: SGHRS, YFSETQ. CDR3 length equals 16 residues. The CDR3 coding sequence is TGCGCCAGTCATCAGATAACGGGGGGGGGCTACAATGAGCAGTTCTTC. It encodes CASHQITGGGYNEQFF.

The chain combines TRBV27 with TRBJ1-6; D possibly corresponds to TRBD1 (6 bases). This CDR3 has 16 amino acids. Trimming removed 6 bases at V and 4 bases at J, with 16 bases between. Germline lookup yields CDR1 MNHEY and CDR2 SMNVEV (reference sequence). The CDR3 loop is CASRDSTGQYNSPLHF. The DNA of the CDR3 is TGTGCCAGCAGAGACTCGACAGGTCAATATAATTCACCCCTCCACTTT.

V and J are TRBV28 and TRBJ1-3; D is ambiguous. The CDR3 has 12 amino acids. CDR1 and CDR2 (germline): MDHEN, SYDVKM. Trimming left V 7 bases short and J 3 bases short, with 7 bases between. Here the CDR3 reads CASTVSGNTIYF. In nucleotides, the CDR3 is TGTGCCAGCACCGTGAGTGGAAACACCATATATTTT. Together with reference TRBV28 and TRBJ1-3, the CDR3 gives the full variable domain: DVKVTQSSRYLVKRTGEKVFLECVQDMDHENMFWYRQDPGLGLRLIYFSYDVKMKEKGDIPEGYSVSREKKERFSLILESASTNQTSMYLCASTVSGNTIYFGEGSWLTVV.

The genes are TRBV4-3 and TRBJ2-7; 7 nucleotides match TRBD1. The CDR3 runs 15 residues. CDR1 LGHNA and CDR2 YSLEER come from the germline V gene. Trimming at V came to 4 bases and at J to 4 bases, leaving 10 bases not matched to a gene. The CDR3 nucleotides are TGCGCCAGCAGCCTAGGTACAGGGGCCCAATACGAGCAGTACTTC. Its translation is CASSLGTGAQYEQYF.

In nucleotides, the CDR3 is TGTGCCAGCAGTGAAGGACAGGGTCCTATCGGGGACACTGAAGCTTTCTTT. Translation gives CASSEGQGPIGDTEAFF. This chain uses TRBV6-1 with TRBJ1-1; 7 bases fit TRBD1. Germline V gene lookup returns CDR1 MNHNS and CDR2 SASEGT. There are 17 residues in the CDR3. The trim removed 1 base at V and 3 bases at J, leaving 11 bases unmatched.